The present T cell receptor (beta chain) was sequenced within a study of cytomegalovirus exposure and HLA in healthy donors. General study results and limits: In a later analysis, TCR beta V- and J-gene trimming was associated with a missense DCLRE1C variant. Most subjects' HLA-A and HLA-B alleles were reportedly predicted from TCR beta sequences. It was assumed in the presence/absence analyses that sequencing depth was roughly uniform across donors. The dataset shows that most TCR sequences were rare, while some public TCRs occurred in many donors.

Germline values: CDR1 SGHNT, CDR2 YYREEE (reference sequence). The junction had 6 bases not matched to a gene; V was cut back by 3 bases and J by 1 base. The CDR3 spans 17 residues. Concerning this clone itself: Antigen specificity is unknown.

The PCR was carried out with 60 Vbeta primers and 13 Jbeta primers. Data came from immunoSEQ multiplex PCR; TCRdb stores just in-frame clones and leaves some out. Of roughly 180,000 clones in the sample, roughly 82% were seen once. This rearrangement joins TRBV5-4 to TRBJ2-3, with 12 bases lining up with TRBD2. This TCR was recovered from a man aged 40-55 years in good health and CMV-seronegative. Sequencing was performed on PBMCs. DNA for the CDR3: TGTGCCAGCAGCTCAATACTAGCGGGGGGCCGCACAGATACGCAGTATTTT. Amino acid sequence: CASSSILAGGRTDTQYF.